The next 14 T cell receptor beta chains were all read from a single sample in a study of technical replicates of blood from a handful of donors. TCRdb keeps only in-frame clones here, not all; method: immunoSEQ multiplex PCR. The sample holds tens of thousands of clones, around 87% seen once. Sequenced: PBMCs. The source is a human donor in good health. Some clones in this sample may be carry-over from other donors' samples.

The CDR3 bases are TGTGCCAGCAGCCTAGCGGGAGGCAGCACAGATACGCAGTATTTT. Translation: CASSLAGGSTDTQYF. The genes are TRBV5-6 and TRBJ2-3; 11 nucleotides align to TRBD2. This CDR3 is built from 15 residues. With V trimmed by 4 bases and J by 0 bases, 1 base remained unmatched. Germline CDR1 and CDR2: SGHDT and YYEEEE.

The V gene is TRBV6-4, the J gene TRBJ2-3; D possibly corresponds to TRBD2 (7 bases). Trimming left V 6 bases short and J 1 base short, with 17 bases between. The CDR3 contains 16 residues. Germline CDR1 and CDR2: MRHNA and SNTAGT. The CDR3 is CASSLRGAGGTDTQYF. Written as DNA, the CDR3 is TGTGCCAGCAGCCTTCGGGGGGCCGGAGGCACAGATACGCAGTATTTT.

There are a few counts of this clone. The V call is TRBV30, the J call TRBJ1-1, with D possibly TRBD1 on 5 matching bases. From germline, CDR1 is GTSNPN and CDR2 SVGIG (reference sequence). The length of the CDR3 is 14 residues. V shed 2 bases and J shed 4 bases, with 14 bases lying between them. In nucleotides, the CDR3 is TGTGCCTGGAGTCGTCGCCGGGGGTCCACTGAAGCTTTCTTT. It is translated as CAWSRRRGSTEAFF.

The V gene is TRBV2, the J gene TRBJ1-6, with 8 bases lining up with TRBD1. The trim removed 3 bases at V and 11 bases at J, leaving 9 bases unmatched. Germline-derived CDR1 and CDR2 are SNHLY and FYNNEI. This CDR3 has 15 residues. CDR3 residues: CASSERRQGQAPLHF. As DNA, the CDR3 is TGTGCCAGCAGTGAGCGCCGACAGGGGCAGGCACCCCTCCACTTT.

V is TRBV5-1 and J is TRBJ2-3; 9 bases are a match to TRBD2. The CDR3 is made up of 13 amino acids. The V gene end was trimmed by 7 bases and the J gene end by 0 bases; junction bases not matched to a gene: 0. The germline V gene encodes CDR1 SGHRS and CDR2 YFSETQ. The CDR3 reads CASLAGSTDTQYF. The CDR3 DNA is TGCGCCAGCCTAGCGGGGAGCACAGATACGCAGTATTTT.

The rearrangement links TRBV5-1 to TRBJ2-2, with D possibly TRBD2 on 6 matching bases. CDR1 is SGHRS and CDR2 is YFSETQ in the germline V gene. The CDR3 consists of 15 residues. V dropped 3 bases and J dropped 0 bases, with 9 bases sitting between them. CDR3 in amino acids: CASSSSVPNTGELFF. The CDR3 region has the DNA TGCGCCAGCAGCTCTAGCGTTCCGAACACCGGGGAGCTGTTTTTT. Drawing the rest from reference TRBV5-1 and TRBJ2-2, the complete variable domain is KAGVTQTPRYLIKTRGQQVTLSCSPISGHRSVSWYQQTPGQGLQFLFEYFSETQRNKGNFPGRFSGRQFSNSRSEMNVSTLELGDSALYLCASSSSVPNTGELFFGEGSRLTVL.

The chain links TRBV7-7 to TRBJ2-7, with 7 bases lining up with TRBD1. Germline trimming cut 3 bases from V and 2 bases from J; bases unmatched to any gene: 16. The CDR3 is 18 residues long. The germline V gene encodes CDR1 SSHAT and CDR2 FNYEAQ (reference sequence). The CDR3, as DNA: TGTGCCAGCAGCTTGATCTGGACAGGTTCGTCTGTTGCCTACGAGCAGTACTTC. Residues: CASSLIWTGSSVAYEQYF.

The J gene is TRBJ2-1, the V gene TRBV7-3, with 7 bases identical to TRBD1. CDR3 size: 16 residues. CDR1 and CDR2 (germline): SGHTA, FQGTGA. J was trimmed by 7 bases and V by 5 bases; bases with no gene match: 14. The CDR3 DNA is TGTGCCAGCAGCCAGACGGACAGGAATTATCGGAATGAGCAGTTCTTC. Protein product: CASSQTDRNYRNEQFF. The variable domain in full, completed from reference TRBV7-3 and TRBJ2-1, reads GAGVSQTPSNKVTEKGKYVELRCDPISGHTALYWYRQSLGQGPEFLIYFQGTGAADDSGLPNDRFFAVRPEGSVSTLKIQRTERGDSAVYLCASSQTDRNYRNEQFFGPGTRLTVL.

This rearrangement joins TRBV19 to TRBJ2-7, with TRBD2 identical over 8 bases. The CDR3 has 15 residues. V lost 3 bases and J lost 4; bases outside the gene matches: 8. CDR1 LNHDA and CDR2 SQIVND come from the germline V gene (reference sequence). CDR3 in amino acids: CASSIAARGVYEQYF. In DNA form, the CDR3 reads TGTGCCAGTAGTATTGCCGCGCGGGGGGTTTACGAGCAGTACTTC.

The V gene is TRBV6-5, the J gene TRBJ1-4, with 8 bases identical to TRBD1. This CDR3 contains 16 residues. In germline, CDR1 is MNHEY, CDR2 SVGAGI. With 0 bases clipped from V and 3 bases from J, the junction kept 3 bases outside the gene matches. CDR3 sequence: CASSYSWTGPNEKLFF. CDR3 nucleotides: TGTGCCAGCAGTTACTCTTGGACAGGGCCTAATGAAAAACTGTTTTTT.

The rearrangement links TRBV5-1 to TRBJ2-3; a possible D gene is TRBD2 (6 bases). This CDR3 has 15 amino acids. Germline CDR1 and CDR2: SGHRS and YFSETQ. V was cut by 3 bases and J by 2 bases, with 13 bases left in between. The CDR3 is CASSSGVANTDTQYF. The CDR3 DNA sequence: TGCGCCAGCAGCTCGGGAGTTGCGAACACAGATACGCAGTATTTT.

The chain links TRBV9 to TRBJ1-2; D may be TRBD1 (5 bases). CDR1 is SGDLS, CDR2 YYNGEE, per germline. V dropped 0 bases and J dropped 6 bases, with 15 bases sitting between them. The CDR3 contains 15 residues. The CDR3 here is CASSVAQDTTHGYTF. The CDR3 DNA reads TGTGCCAGCAGCGTAGCACAGGACACGACCCATGGCTACACCTTC.

The chain has TRBV7-9 and TRBJ2-3; D is possibly TRBD1 (6 bases). CDR1 SEHNR and CDR2 FQNEAQ come from the germline V gene (reference sequence). This CDR3 spans 14 amino acids. V gave up 5 bases and J gave up 11 bases, with 20 bases separating them. The CDR3 nucleotides are TGTGCCAGCAGCACATGGACAGTCGCCCCAATGCAGTATTTT. It codes for CASSTWTVAPMQYF.

The chain uses TRBV11-3 and TRBJ2-1; possibly TRBD1 for D (6 bases). The length of the CDR3 is 16 residues. V lost 4 bases and J 6 bases, leaving 19 bases between the germline ends. CDR1 and CDR2 from the germline V gene are SGHNT and YENEEA. Written as DNA, the CDR3 is TGTGCCAGCAGCTCCCACCTTGAAGGGGGTGGCAATGAGCAGTTCTTC. Protein sequence: CASSSHLEGGGNEQFF.